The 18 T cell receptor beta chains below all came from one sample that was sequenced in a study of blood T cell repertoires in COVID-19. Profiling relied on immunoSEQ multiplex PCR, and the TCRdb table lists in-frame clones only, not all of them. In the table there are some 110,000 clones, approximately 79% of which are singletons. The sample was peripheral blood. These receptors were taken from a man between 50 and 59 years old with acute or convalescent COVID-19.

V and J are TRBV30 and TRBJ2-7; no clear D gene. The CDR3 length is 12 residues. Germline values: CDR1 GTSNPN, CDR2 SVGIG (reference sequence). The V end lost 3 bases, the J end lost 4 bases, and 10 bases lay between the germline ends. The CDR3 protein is CAWSLSSYEQYF. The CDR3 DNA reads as TGTGCCTGGAGCCTAAGTTCTTACGAGCAGTACTTC.

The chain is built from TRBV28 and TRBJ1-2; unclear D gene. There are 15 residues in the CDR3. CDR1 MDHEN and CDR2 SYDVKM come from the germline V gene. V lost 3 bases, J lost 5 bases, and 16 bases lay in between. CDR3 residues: CASSFGRVSLYGYTF. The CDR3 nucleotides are TGTGCCAGCAGTTTTGGGCGCGTCAGTCTTTATGGCTACACCTTC.

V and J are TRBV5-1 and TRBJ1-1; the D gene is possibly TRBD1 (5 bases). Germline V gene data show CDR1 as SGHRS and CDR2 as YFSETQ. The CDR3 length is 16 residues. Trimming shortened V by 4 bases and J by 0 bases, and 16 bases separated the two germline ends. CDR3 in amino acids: CASSRQTSLMNTEAFF. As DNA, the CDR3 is TGCGCCAGCAGCCGACAGACCTCTCTAATGAACACTGAAGCTTTCTTT.

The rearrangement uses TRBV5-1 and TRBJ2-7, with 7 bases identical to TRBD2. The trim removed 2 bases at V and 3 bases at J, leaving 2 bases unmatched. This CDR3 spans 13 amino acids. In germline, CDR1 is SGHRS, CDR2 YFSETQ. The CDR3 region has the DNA TGCGCCAGCAGCTTCGGGGGGAACTACGAGCAGTACTTC. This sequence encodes CASSFGGNYEQYF.

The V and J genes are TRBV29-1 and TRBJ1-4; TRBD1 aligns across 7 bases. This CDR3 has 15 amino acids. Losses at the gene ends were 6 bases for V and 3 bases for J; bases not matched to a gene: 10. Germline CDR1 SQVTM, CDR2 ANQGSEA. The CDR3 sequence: CSVLTRDRPNEKLFF. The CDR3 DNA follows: TGCAGCGTCTTAACGCGGGACAGACCTAATGAAAAACTGTTTTTT.

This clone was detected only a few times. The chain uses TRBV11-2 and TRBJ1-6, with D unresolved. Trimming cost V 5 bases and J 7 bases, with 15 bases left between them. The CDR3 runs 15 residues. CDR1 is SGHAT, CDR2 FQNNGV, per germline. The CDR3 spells CASSRGRGGNSPLHF. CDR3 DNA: TGTGCCAGCAGCCGCGGGCGGGGAGGAAATTCACCCCTCCACTTT. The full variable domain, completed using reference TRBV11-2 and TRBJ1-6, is EAGVAQSPRYKIIEKRQSVAFWCNPISGHATLYWYQQILGQGPKLLIQFQNNGVVDDSQLPKDRFSAERLKGVDSTLKIQPAKLEDSAVYLCASSRGRGGNSPLHFGNGTRLTVT.

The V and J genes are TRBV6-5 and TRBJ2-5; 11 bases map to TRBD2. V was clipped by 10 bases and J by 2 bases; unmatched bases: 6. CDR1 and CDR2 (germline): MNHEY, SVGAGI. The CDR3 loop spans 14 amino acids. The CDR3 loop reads CATLAGGRQETQYF. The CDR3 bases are TGTGCCACCCTAGCGGGGGGCCGTCAAGAGACCCAGTACTTC.

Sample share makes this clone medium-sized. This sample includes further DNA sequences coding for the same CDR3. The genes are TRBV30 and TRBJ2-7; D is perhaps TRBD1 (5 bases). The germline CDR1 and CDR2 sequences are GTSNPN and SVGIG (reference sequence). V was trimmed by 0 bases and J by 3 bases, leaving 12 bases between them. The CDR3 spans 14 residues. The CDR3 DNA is TGTGCCTGGAGTGTCGGGCAGGGCGGCTACGAGCAGTACTTC. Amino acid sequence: CAWSVGQGGYEQYF.

The CDR3 here is CASSPTDNTGELFF. CDR3 DNA sequence: TGTGCCAGCAGCCCGACAGATAACACCGGGGAGCTGTTTTTT. The rearrangement joins TRBV7-3 to TRBJ2-2; D might be TRBD1 (5 bases). V was cut by 5 bases and J by 2 bases, with 9 bases left in between. The CDR3 extends over 14 amino acids. Germline V CDR1 and CDR2: SGHTA, FQGTGA.

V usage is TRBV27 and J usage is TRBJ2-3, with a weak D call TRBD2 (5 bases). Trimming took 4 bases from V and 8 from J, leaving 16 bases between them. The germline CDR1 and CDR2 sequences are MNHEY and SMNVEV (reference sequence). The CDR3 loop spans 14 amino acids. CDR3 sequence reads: CASSSVATQLTQYF. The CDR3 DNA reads TGTGCCAGCAGTTCAGTAGCGACCCAACTTACGCAGTATTTT.

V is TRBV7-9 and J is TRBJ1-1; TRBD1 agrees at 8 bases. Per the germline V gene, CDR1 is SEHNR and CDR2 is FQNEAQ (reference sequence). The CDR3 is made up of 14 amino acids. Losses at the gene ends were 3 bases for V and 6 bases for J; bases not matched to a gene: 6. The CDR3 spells CASSFQGAFAEAFF. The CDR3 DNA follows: TGTGCCAGCAGCTTTCAGGGGGCTTTTGCTGAAGCTTTCTTT.

Written as DNA, the CDR3 is TGTGCCAGCAGTGAAGCTGACAGGGATAACTACGAGCAGTACTTC. It yields the protein CASSEADRDNYEQYF. The chain couples TRBV2 to TRBJ2-7; 7 nucleotides match TRBD1. In germline, CDR1 is SNHLY, CDR2 FYNNEI. This CDR3 contains 15 residues. The ends lost 0 bases at V and 3 bases at J; junction bases unmatched: 5.

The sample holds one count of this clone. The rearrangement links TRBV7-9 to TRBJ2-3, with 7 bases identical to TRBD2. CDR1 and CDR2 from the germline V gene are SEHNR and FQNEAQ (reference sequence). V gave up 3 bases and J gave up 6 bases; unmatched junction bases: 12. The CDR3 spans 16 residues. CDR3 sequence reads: CASSLSGKSRGDTQYF. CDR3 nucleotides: TGTGCCAGCAGCTTGAGCGGGAAGAGTCGTGGGGATACGCAGTATTTT.

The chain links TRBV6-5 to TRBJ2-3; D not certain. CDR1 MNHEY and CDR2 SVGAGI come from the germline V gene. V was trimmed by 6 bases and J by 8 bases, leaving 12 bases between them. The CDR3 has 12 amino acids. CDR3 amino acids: CASRRTTGTQYF. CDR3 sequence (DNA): TGTGCCAGCAGAAGAACCACGGGTACGCAGTATTTT.

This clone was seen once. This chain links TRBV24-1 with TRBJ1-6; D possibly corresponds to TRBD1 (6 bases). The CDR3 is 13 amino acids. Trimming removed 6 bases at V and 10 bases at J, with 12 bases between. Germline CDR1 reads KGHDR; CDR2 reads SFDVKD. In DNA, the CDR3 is TGTGCCACCAGTCTGGGGGCAGGGTCACCCCTCCACTTT. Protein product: CATSLGAGSPLHF.

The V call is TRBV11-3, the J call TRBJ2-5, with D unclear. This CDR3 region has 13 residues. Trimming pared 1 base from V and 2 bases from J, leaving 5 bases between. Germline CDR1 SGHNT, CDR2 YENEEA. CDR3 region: CASSLGLQETQYF. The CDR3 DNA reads TGTGCCAGCAGCTTAGGGCTGCAAGAGACCCAGTACTTC.

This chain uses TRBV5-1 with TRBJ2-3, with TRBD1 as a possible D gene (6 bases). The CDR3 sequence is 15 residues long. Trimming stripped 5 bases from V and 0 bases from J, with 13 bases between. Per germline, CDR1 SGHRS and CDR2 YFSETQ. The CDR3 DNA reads TGCGCCAGCAGTTCGGACAGTACTAGCACAGATACGCAGTATTTT. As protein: CASSSDSTSTDTQYF.

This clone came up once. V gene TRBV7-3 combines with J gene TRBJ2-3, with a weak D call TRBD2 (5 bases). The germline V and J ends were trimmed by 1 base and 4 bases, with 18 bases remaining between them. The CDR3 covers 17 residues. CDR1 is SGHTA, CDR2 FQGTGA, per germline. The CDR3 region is CASSLNPGGPGADTQYF. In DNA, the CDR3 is TGTGCCAGCAGCTTAAACCCCGGCGGGCCCGGGGCAGATACGCAGTATTTT.